The source of this T cell receptor beta chain is a study of response to subunit inactivated influenza vaccine. Study-wide points: Each seasonal influenza vaccination recruits few new T cells, the authors suggested.

TCRdb passed the RT-PCR reads through MiXCR, listing each CDR3 protein once. The profile shows around 790,000 distinct CDR3 sequences, 20% to 25% of them singletons. The CDR3 loop spans 13 amino acids. From germline, CDR1 is LNHNV and CDR2 YYDKDF (reference sequence). Trimming stripped 3 bases from V and 4 bases from J, with 6 bases between. Turning to this clonotype: Antigen specificity is unknown.

The receptor's source is a man aged 50-60 years who received an inactivated influenza vaccine. Sequenced here: PBMCs from blood, sampled about 5 days after vaccination. V is TRBV15 and J is TRBJ2-2; D remains unclear. As DNA, the CDR3 is TGTGCCACCAGCAGGCCCCGCACCGGGGAGCTGTTTTTT. Translation gives CATSRPRTGELFF.